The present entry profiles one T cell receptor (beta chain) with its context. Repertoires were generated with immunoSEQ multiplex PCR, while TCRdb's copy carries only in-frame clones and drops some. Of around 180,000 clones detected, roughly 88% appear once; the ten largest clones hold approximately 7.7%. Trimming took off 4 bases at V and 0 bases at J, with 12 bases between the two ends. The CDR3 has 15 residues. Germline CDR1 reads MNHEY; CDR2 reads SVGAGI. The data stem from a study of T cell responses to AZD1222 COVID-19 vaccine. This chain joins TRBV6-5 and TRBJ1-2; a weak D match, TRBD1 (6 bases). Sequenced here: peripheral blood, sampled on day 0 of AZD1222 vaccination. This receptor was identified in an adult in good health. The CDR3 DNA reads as TGTGCCAGCAGTTTCACAGGGCATCCTAACTATGGCTACACCTTC. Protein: CASSFTGHPNYGYTF.